The 31 T cell receptor beta chains given below trace back to one sample, sequenced in a study of neoadjuvant anti-PD-1 for oral cavity cancer. Sequencing was performed with immunoSEQ multiplex PCR; in TCRdb, only in-frame clones are kept and a portion is missing. The table records about 16,000 clones, approximately 67% of them present only once. Material: PBMCs, obtained before nivolumab (anti-PD-1) treatment. These receptors all come from a person aged 40 to 85 with oral cavity squamous cell carcinoma.

A single count supports this clone. The V and J genes are TRBV9 and TRBJ2-3; 12 bases match TRBD2. Germline V gives CDR1 SGDLS, CDR2 YYNGEE. V was pared by 3 bases and J by 2 bases, with 4 bases of the junction left unmatched. CDR3 length: 16 residues. The CDR3 reads CASSALAGGVTDTQYF. The CDR3 bases are TGTGCCAGCAGCGCCCTAGCGGGAGGGGTCACAGATACGCAGTATTTT.

This chain connects TRBV9 to TRBJ2-1; D perhaps matches TRBD1 (9 bases). Germline V CDR1 and CDR2: SGDLS, YYNGEE. V lost 7 bases to trimming and J lost 6 bases, with 23 bases between them. The CDR3 has 16 residues. CDR3 coding DNA: TGTGCCAGCGTTCTGGTAGCGGGACAGGGATTCAATGAGCAGTTCTTC. The encoded protein is CASVLVAGQGFNEQFF. Using reference TRBV9 and TRBJ2-1 for the parts outside the CDR3, the full variable domain is DSGVTQTPKHLITATGQRVTLRCSPRSGDLSVYWYQQSLDQGLQFLIQYYNGEERAKGNILERFSAQQFPDLHSELNLSSLELGDSALYFCASVLVAGQGFNEQFFGPGTRLTVL.

This clone has more than one count but fewer than ten. The chain combines TRBV2 with TRBJ1-3; D remains ambiguous. The CDR3 is 16 residues long. V lost 0 bases, J lost 0 bases, and 9 bases lay in between. Germline CDR1 and CDR2: SNHLY and FYNNEI. CDR3 nucleotide sequence: TGTGCCAGCAGTGAAGCGGAGGCCTCCTCTGGAAACACCATATATTTT. Its protein product is CASSEAEASSGNTIYF.

This chain links TRBV15 with TRBJ2-3; no clear D. The ends were cut back, 5 bases at V and 0 bases at J, with 12 bases in the middle. Germline V gene lookup returns CDR1 LNHNV and CDR2 YYDKDF (reference sequence). This CDR3 is 15 amino acids long. CDR3 sequence reads: CATSGRDPSTDTQYF. CDR3 coding DNA: TGTGCCACCAGCGGAAGAGATCCTAGCACAGATACGCAGTATTTT.

The V call is TRBV19, the J call TRBJ1-1; D call uncertain. V dropped 8 bases and J dropped 1 base, with 14 bases sitting between them. CDR3 length: 14 residues. From germline, CDR1 is LNHDA and CDR2 SQIVND (reference sequence). CDR3 amino acids: CASLGGRENTEAFF. The CDR3 nucleotides read TGTGCCAGTTTAGGTGGCAGAGAGAACACTGAAGCTTTCTTT.

The rearrangement links TRBV19 to TRBJ1-1; tentatively, D is TRBD1 (6 bases). The CDR3 consists of 16 residues. Germline values: CDR1 LNHDA, CDR2 SQIVND (reference sequence). V lost 3 bases to trimming and J lost 0 bases, with 14 bases between them. The CDR3 spells CASSMPGQNMNTEAFF. As DNA, the CDR3 is TGTGCCAGTAGTATGCCCGGACAGAACATGAACACTGAAGCTTTCTTT.

CDR3 amino acids: CASTLGGFSGANVLTF. The DNA for the CDR3 is TGTGCCAGCACCCTGGGGGGTTTCTCTGGGGCCAACGTCCTGACTTTC. This chain links TRBV28 with TRBJ2-6, with D perhaps matching TRBD2 (6 bases). The CDR3 runs to 16 residues. In germline, CDR1 is MDHEN, CDR2 SYDVKM. Trimming removed 7 bases from V and 0 bases from J, with 13 bases in between.

This clone occurred once. J is TRBJ2-1 and V is TRBV19, with 9 bases lining up with TRBD1. After removal of 1 base from V and 8 bases from J, the junction contained 21 bases not matched to a gene. Germline CDR1 LNHDA, CDR2 SQIVND (reference sequence). This CDR3 spans 20 amino acids. The CDR3 reads CASSIVWGWEQGAQRDEQFF. CDR3 sequence (DNA): TGTGCCAGTAGTATAGTATGGGGGTGGGAACAGGGGGCGCAGAGAGATGAGCAGTTCTTC.

Details on this clone: A junction end diverges from the germline sequence, so it may reflect a read error. The V gene is TRBV7-7, the J gene TRBJ2-1, with 8 positions matching TRBD2. Germline V lookup: CDR1 SSHAT, CDR2 FNYEAQ (reference sequence). This CDR3 is built from 16 residues. This CDR3 reads CASSLGAGVDYNEQFF. The CDR3 DNA follows: TGTGCTAGCAGCTTAGGAGCGGGAGTCGACTACAATGAGCAGTTCTTC.

This chain uses TRBV29-1 with TRBJ2-2, with TRBD2 as a possible D gene (6 bases). Between the trimmed V and J ends, which lost 3 bases and 1 base, there was a span of 9 bases. Per the germline V gene, CDR1 is SQVTM and CDR2 is ANQGSEA. This CDR3 contains 14 residues. CDR3 DNA sequence: TGCAGCGTTGATATTAGCGGGAACACCGGGGAGCTGTTTTTT. It encodes CSVDISGNTGELFF.

This rearrangement joins TRBV7-8 to TRBJ1-2, with D maybe TRBD1 (6 bases). The CDR3 extends over 16 amino acids. The V end lost 6 bases, the J end lost 6 bases, and 23 bases lay between the germline ends. In germline, CDR1 is SGHVS, CDR2 FQNEAQ. The CDR3 DNA follows: TGTGCCAGCAGGCCGGACCGGGACATAAGCCTTCATGGCTACACCTTC. Translated, it gives CASRPDRDISLHGYTF.

This chain joins TRBV6-6 and TRBJ2-7, with a weak D call TRBD2 (7 bases). From germline, CDR1 is MNHNY and CDR2 SVGAGI (reference sequence). The CDR3 consists of 16 residues. The germline V and J ends were trimmed by 6 bases and 4 bases, with 22 bases remaining between them. For the CDR3, the DNA is TGTGCCAGCAGGACGCAGGGGTCGGGACTATGGTACGAGCAGTACTTC. This translates into CASRTQGSGLWYEQYF.

A remark on this clone: A read error may produce the germline difference seen at one junction end. CDR3 coding DNA: TGTGCTAGCAGCTCCCGCTTCCTGGGGGCAGGGAACACTGAAGCTTTCTTT. Translation: CASSSRFLGAGNTEAFF. This rearrangement joins TRBV7-7 to TRBJ1-1; perhaps TRBD1 as D (6 bases). The germline gives CDR1 SSHAT, CDR2 FNYEAQ (reference sequence). CDR3 length equals 17 residues.

The chain joins TRBV28 to TRBJ1-4, with 7 bases identical to TRBD1. Germline V gives CDR1 MDHEN, CDR2 SYDVKM. The V gene end was trimmed by 4 bases and the J gene end by 8 bases; junction bases not matched to a gene: 10. The CDR3 is made up of 15 amino acids. As DNA, the CDR3 is TGTGCCAGCAGTTCCTCGACAGGGTTGAAAGAAAAACTGTTTTTT. Protein: CASSSSTGLKEKLFF.

The chain has TRBV2 and TRBJ1-4; 9 positions match TRBD1. CDR1 SNHLY and CDR2 FYNNEI come from the germline V gene. The junction had 5 bases not matched to a gene; V was cut back by 5 bases and J by 1 base. This CDR3 spans 16 amino acids. CDR3 in DNA: TGTGCCAGCAGTACGGGACAGGGAGTAACTAATGAAAAACTGTTTTTT. Its protein product is CASSTGQGVTNEKLFF. Looking up the rest from reference TRBV2 and TRBJ1-4 gives the full variable domain: EPEVTQTPSHQVTQMGQEVILRCVPISNHLYFYWYRQILGQKVEFLVSFYNNEISEKSEIFDDQFSVERPDGSNFTLKIRSTKLEDSAMYFCASSTGQGVTNEKLFFGSGTQLSVL.

This clone was observed a few times. The chain is built from TRBV2 and TRBJ1-5, with D hard to call. The length of the CDR3 is 12 residues. CDR1 and CDR2 (germline): SNHLY, FYNNEI. The ends were cut back, 7 bases at V and 3 bases at J, with 7 bases in the middle. The CDR3 region is CASNKPNQPQHF. For the CDR3, the DNA is TGTGCCAGCAACAAGCCCAATCAGCCCCAGCATTTT.

The rearrangement uses TRBV2 and TRBJ2-1; 8 positions match TRBD2. This CDR3 is 16 amino acids long. Germline V gene data show CDR1 as SNHLY and CDR2 as FYNNEI. V was pared by 2 bases and J by 3 bases, with 6 bases of the junction left unmatched. The CDR3 DNA reads as TGTGCCAGCAGTGAACTGGGTAGCGGGATCTACAATGAGCAGTTCTTC. It is translated as CASSELGSGIYNEQFF.

The chain couples TRBV6-1 to TRBJ2-1, with a possible D match to TRBD1 (6 bases). Germline V gene sequence: CDR1 MNHNS, CDR2 SASEGT. Trimming removed 6 bases from V and 2 bases from J, with 14 bases in between. This CDR3 comprises 15 residues. The CDR3 is CASSGGPGAYNEQFF. The CDR3 nucleotides read TGTGCCAGCAGCGGCGGGCCAGGGGCCTACAATGAGCAGTTCTTC.

V gene TRBV27 combines with J gene TRBJ2-3; 7 bases are shared with TRBD2. The length of the CDR3 is 14 residues. Germline CDR1 is MNHEY and CDR2 is SMNVEV (reference sequence). The V and J ends lost 2 bases and 7 bases, in that order; junction bases with no gene match: 6. The CDR3 nucleotides read TGTGCCAGCAGTTTAGCGGGAGTACCAAATACGCAGTATTTT. Its protein is CASSLAGVPNTQYF.

This chain uses TRBV19 with TRBJ1-4; a possible D gene is TRBD1 (6 bases). The CDR3 runs 15 residues. CDR1 and CDR2 (germline): LNHDA, SQIVND (reference sequence). V lost 5 bases and J 7 bases, leaving 17 bases between the germline ends. For the CDR3, the DNA is TGTGCCAGTAGTCTCAAGGTACAGGGTCGTGAAAAACTGTTTTTT. Protein product: CASSLKVQGREKLFF.

V usage is TRBV11-2 and J usage is TRBJ2-3; D could derive from TRBD1 or TRBD2 (5 bases each). The CDR3 is 13 amino acids. Germline-derived CDR1 and CDR2 are SGHAT and FQNNGV. V lost 6 bases and J 1 base, leaving 8 bases between the germline ends. CDR3 loop: CASSRDRTDTQYF. The CDR3, as DNA: TGTGCCAGCAGTCGGGACCGCACAGATACGCAGTATTTT. Together with reference TRBV11-2 and TRBJ2-3, the CDR3 gives the full variable domain: EAGVAQSPRYKIIEKRQSVAFWCNPISGHATLYWYQQILGQGPKLLIQFQNNGVVDDSQLPKDRFSAERLKGVDSTLKIQPAKLEDSAVYLCASSRDRTDTQYFGPGTRLTVL.

This clone was detected once. V is TRBV6-5 and J is TRBJ2-1, with 10 bases aligning to TRBD2. CDR3 size: 16 residues. Trimming took 4 bases from V and 7 from J; bases not matched to a gene: 10. Germline V gene lookup returns CDR1 MNHEY and CDR2 SVGAGI. The CDR3: CASSFSLAGQLNEQFF. In DNA form, the CDR3 reads TGTGCCAGCAGTTTTTCACTAGCGGGACAGCTTAATGAGCAGTTCTTC.

The J gene is TRBJ1-4, the V gene TRBV4-2, with D uncertain. V was pared by 4 bases and J by 0 bases, with 9 bases between. CDR3 length: 15 residues. Germline-derived CDR1 and CDR2 are LGHNA and YNFKEQ. The CDR3 sequence: CASSPEQATNEKLFF. CDR3 DNA: TGTGCCAGCAGCCCAGAGCAGGCAACTAATGAAAAACTGTTTTTT.

The rearrangement links TRBV2 to TRBJ2-1; D remains ambiguous. The V gene's germline CDR1 is SNHLY and CDR2 FYNNEI. The CDR3 consists of 11 residues. V lost 1 base and J 14 bases, leaving 9 bases between the germline ends. In DNA form, the CDR3 reads TGTGCCAGCAGTGAAGGGCTAGAGAAGTTCTTC. The encoded protein is CASSEGLEKFF.

The rearrangement links TRBV4-1 to TRBJ2-1; 11 nucleotides match TRBD2. CDR3 size: 16 residues. From germline, CDR1 is MGHRA and CDR2 YSYEKL. V dropped 1 base and J dropped 8; count of bases not matched to a gene: 7. The CDR3 coding sequence is TGCGCCAGCAGCCAAGCCACTAGCGGGAGCGTGTATGAGCAGTTCTTC. The encoded protein is CASSQATSGSVYEQFF.

This sequence joins TRBV5-4 and TRBJ1-1, with 10 bases identical to TRBD1. The CDR3 spans 16 residues. CDR1 is SGHNT and CDR2 is YYREEE in the germline V gene (reference sequence). Trimming at V came to 0 bases and at J to 9 bases, leaving 11 bases not matched to a gene. CDR3: CASSLGMGTGAAQAFF. CDR3 sequence (DNA): TGTGCCAGCAGCTTGGGTATGGGGACAGGGGCTGCCCAAGCTTTCTTT.

V is TRBV6-5 and J is TRBJ2-2; 8 bases map to TRBD1. The CDR3 totals 15 residues. With V trimmed by 6 bases and J by 1 base, 4 bases remained unmatched. Germline assignment: CDR1 MNHEY and CDR2 SVGAGI. The CDR3 DNA is TGTGCCAGCAGAGCCGGGACAGGGAACACCGGGGAGCTGTTTTTT. Translation: CASRAGTGNTGELFF.

CDR3 protein: CASTPDSLNTEAFF. Here the CDR3 DNA reads TGTGCCAGCACCCCGGACTCCCTGAACACTGAAGCTTTCTTT. This chain links TRBV6-5 with TRBJ1-1; D remains ambiguous. The CDR3 extends over 14 amino acids. With 7 bases removed from V and 0 bases from J, the gap between germline ends came to 12 bases. The V gene's germline CDR1 is MNHEY and CDR2 SVGAGI.

This chain links TRBV11-2 with TRBJ2-7, with a weak D call TRBD2 (5 bases). The V end lost 5 bases, the J end lost 4 bases, and 15 bases lay between the germline ends. Germline V gene lookup returns CDR1 SGHAT and CDR2 FQNNGV. The CDR3 length is 14 residues. The CDR3 sequence: CASSPRVARYEQYF. As DNA, the CDR3 is TGTGCCAGCAGCCCCCGAGTAGCGAGATACGAGCAGTACTTC. Full variable domain (outside the CDR3, taken from reference TRBV11-2 and TRBJ2-7): EAGVAQSPRYKIIEKRQSVAFWCNPISGHATLYWYQQILGQGPKLLIQFQNNGVVDDSQLPKDRFSAERLKGVDSTLKIQPAKLEDSAVYLCASSPRVARYEQYFGPGTRLTVT.

The J gene is TRBJ2-3, the V gene TRBV5-1; 7 bases match TRBD2. J lost 4 bases, V lost 6 bases, and 11 bases had no gene match. The CDR3 spans 15 residues. CDR1 and CDR2 (germline): SGHRS, YFSETQ. The CDR3 sequence is CASNSRAGAADTQYF. CDR3 bases: TGCGCCAGCAACTCTAGGGCGGGAGCAGCAGATACGCAGTATTTT.

V and J are TRBV6-6 and TRBJ2-5; the match to TRBD1 covers 9 bases. The CDR3 covers 14 residues. J lost 4 bases, V lost 8 bases, and 8 bases had no gene match. Germline V gene lookup returns CDR1 MNHNY and CDR2 SVGAGI (reference sequence). The CDR3 DNA reads TGTGCCAGCTACCCGGGACAGGGAAGAGAGACCCAGTACTTC. It encodes CASYPGQGRETQYF.